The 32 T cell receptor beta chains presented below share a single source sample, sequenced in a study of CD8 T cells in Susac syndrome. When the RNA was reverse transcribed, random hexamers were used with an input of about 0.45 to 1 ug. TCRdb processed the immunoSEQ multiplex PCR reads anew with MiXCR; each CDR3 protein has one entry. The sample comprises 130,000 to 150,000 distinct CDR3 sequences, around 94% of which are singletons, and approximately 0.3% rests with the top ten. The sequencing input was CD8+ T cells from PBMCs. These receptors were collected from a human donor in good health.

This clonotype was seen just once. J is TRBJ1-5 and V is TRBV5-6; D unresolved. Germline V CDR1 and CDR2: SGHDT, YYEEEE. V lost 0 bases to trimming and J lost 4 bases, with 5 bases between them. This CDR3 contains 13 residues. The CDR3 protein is CASSLAQNQPQHF. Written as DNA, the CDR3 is TGTGCCAGCAGCTTGGCGCAGAATCAGCCCCAGCATTTT.

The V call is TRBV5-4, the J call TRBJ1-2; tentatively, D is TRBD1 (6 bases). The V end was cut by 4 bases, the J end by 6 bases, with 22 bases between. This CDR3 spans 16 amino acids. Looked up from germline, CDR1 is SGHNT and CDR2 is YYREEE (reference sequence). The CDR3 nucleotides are TGTGCCAGCAGCGTACAACTCGGGGGGGCGAACCATGGCTACACCTTC. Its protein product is CASSVQLGGANHGYTF.

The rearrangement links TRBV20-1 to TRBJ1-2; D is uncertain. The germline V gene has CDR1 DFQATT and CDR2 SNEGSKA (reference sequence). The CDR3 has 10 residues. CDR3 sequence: CAGRSGGYTF. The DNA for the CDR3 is TGCGCCGGACGTTCCGGGGGCTACACCTTC.

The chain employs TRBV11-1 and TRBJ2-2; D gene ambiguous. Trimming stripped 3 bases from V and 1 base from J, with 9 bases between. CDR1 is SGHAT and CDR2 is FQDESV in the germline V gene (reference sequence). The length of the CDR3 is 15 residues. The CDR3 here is CASSFPGRNTGELFF. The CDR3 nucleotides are TGTGCCAGCAGCTTCCCCGGGCGGAACACCGGGGAGCTGTTTTTT.

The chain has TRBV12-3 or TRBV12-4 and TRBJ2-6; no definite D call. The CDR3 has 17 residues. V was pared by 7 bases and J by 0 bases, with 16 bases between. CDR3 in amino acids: CASTSIDNPSGANVLTF. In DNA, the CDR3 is TGTGCCAGCACGTCTATAGACAACCCCTCTGGGGCCAACGTCCTGACTTTC.

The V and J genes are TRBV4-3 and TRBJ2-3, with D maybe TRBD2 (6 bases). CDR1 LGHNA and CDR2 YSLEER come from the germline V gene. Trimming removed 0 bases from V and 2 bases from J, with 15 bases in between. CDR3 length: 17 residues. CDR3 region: CASSQEGLAISTDTQYF. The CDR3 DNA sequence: TGCGCCAGCAGCCAAGAGGGTCTAGCGATTTCCACAGATACGCAGTATTTT.

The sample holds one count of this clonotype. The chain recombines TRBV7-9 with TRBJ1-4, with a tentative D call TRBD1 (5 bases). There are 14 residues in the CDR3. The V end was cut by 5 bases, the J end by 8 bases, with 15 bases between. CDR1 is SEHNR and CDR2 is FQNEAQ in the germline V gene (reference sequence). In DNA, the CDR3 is TGTGCCAGCAGCAAGGACAAGGATCGAGAAAAACTGTTTTTT. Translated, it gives CASSKDKDREKLFF.

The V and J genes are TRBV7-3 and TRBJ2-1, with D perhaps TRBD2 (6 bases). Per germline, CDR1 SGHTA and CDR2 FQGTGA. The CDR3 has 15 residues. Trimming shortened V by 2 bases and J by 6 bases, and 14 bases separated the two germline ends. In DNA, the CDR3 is TGTGCCAGCAGCTTATTAGCAGGTAGCGGCAATGAGCAGTTCTTC. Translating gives CASSLLAGSGNEQFF.

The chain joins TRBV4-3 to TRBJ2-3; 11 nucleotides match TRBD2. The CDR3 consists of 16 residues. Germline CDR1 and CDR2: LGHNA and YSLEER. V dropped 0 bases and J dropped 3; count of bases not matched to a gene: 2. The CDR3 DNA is TGCGCCAGCAGCCAAGAGGTAGCGGGAGGGACAGATACGCAGTATTTT. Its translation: CASSQEVAGGTDTQYF.

CDR3 protein: CASSPSRAGELFF. CDR3 in DNA: TGTGCCAGCAGCCCCTCGAGGGCCGGGGAGCTGTTTTTT. The chain links TRBV28 to TRBJ2-2, with D tentatively TRBD2 (5 bases). This CDR3 spans 13 amino acids. Per the germline V gene, CDR1 is MDHEN and CDR2 is SYDVKM. V was shortened by 6 bases and J by 6 bases, with 11 bases between the two germline ends. The full variable domain, rest sourced from reference TRBV28 and TRBJ2-2, is DVKVTQSSRYLVKRTGEKVFLECVQDMDHENMFWYRQDPGLGLRLIYFSYDVKMKEKGDIPEGYSVSREKKERFSLILESASTNQTSMYLCASSPSRAGELFFGEGSRLTVL.

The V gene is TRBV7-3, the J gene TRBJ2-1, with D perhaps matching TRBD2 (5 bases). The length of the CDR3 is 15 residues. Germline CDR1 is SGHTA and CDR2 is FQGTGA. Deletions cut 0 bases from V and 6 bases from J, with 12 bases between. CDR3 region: CASSLTVAFLNEQFF. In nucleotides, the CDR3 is TGTGCCAGCAGCTTAACCGTAGCGTTCCTCAATGAGCAGTTCTTC. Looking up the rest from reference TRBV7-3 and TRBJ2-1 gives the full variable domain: GAGVSQTPSNKVTEKGKYVELRCDPISGHTALYWYRQSLGQGPEFLIYFQGTGAADDSGLPNDRFFAVRPEGSVSTLKIQRTERGDSAVYLCASSLTVAFLNEQFFGPGTRLTVL.

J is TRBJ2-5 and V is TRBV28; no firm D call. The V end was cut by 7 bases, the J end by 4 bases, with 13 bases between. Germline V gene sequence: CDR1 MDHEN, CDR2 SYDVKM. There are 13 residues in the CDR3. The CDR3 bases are TGTGCCAGCACCATGTTTTTGGGAGAGACCCAGTACTTC. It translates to CASTMFLGETQYF.

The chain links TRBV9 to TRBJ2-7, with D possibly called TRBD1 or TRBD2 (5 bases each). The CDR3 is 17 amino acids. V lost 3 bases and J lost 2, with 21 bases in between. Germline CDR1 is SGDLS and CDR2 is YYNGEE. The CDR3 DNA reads TGTGCCAGCAGCGCAACCGGGGCCTGGTTAGGTACCTACGAGCAGTACTTC. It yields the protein CASSATGAWLGTYEQYF.

CDR3 sequence (DNA): TGTGCCACCAGCTCCCTTAGCGGAGGGGAGTTCTTC. Translated: CATSSLSGGEFF. The genes are TRBV15 and TRBJ2-1; perhaps TRBD2 as D (6 bases). The germline V gene encodes CDR1 LNHNV and CDR2 YYDKDF (reference sequence). Trimming took 5 bases from V and 14 from J, leaving 16 bases between them. This CDR3 region has 12 residues.

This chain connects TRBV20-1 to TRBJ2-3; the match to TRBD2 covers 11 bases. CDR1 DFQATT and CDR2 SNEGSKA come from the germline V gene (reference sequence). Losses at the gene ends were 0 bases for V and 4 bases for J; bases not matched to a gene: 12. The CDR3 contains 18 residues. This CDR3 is CSARDAPSLAGGPDTQYF. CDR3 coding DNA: TGCAGTGCTAGAGATGCCCCTTCCCTAGCGGGAGGCCCAGATACGCAGTATTTT.

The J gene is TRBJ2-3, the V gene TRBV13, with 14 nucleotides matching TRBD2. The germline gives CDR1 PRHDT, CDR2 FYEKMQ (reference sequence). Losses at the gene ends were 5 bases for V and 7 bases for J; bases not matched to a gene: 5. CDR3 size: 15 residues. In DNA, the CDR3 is TGTGCCAGCAGCCCCGGGACTAGCGGGAGTTATACGCAGTATTTT. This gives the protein CASSPGTSGSYTQYF.

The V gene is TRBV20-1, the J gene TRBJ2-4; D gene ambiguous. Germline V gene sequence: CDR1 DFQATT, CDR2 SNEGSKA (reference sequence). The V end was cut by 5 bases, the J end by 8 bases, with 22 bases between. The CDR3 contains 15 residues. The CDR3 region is CSAGPLRTGFDIQYF. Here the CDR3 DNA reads TGCAGTGCTGGACCGTTACGGACCGGATTCGACATTCAGTACTTC.

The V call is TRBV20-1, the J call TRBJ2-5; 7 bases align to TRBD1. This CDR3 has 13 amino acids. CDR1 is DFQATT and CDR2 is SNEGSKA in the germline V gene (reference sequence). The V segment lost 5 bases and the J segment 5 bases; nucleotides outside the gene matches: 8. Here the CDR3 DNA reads TGCAGTGCTGCCGACAGGGTATCTGAGACCCAGTACTTC. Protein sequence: CSAADRVSETQYF.

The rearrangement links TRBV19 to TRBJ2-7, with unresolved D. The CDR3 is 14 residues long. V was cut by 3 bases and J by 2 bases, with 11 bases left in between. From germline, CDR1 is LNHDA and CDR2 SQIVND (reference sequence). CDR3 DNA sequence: TGTGCCAGTAGTATCGCCGGAAAGGCCTACGAGCAGTACTTC. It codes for CASSIAGKAYEQYF.

Here the CDR3 DNA reads TGTGCCAGCAGCATGGGGACTACCCAAGAGACCCAGTACTTC. It codes for CASSMGTTQETQYF. The chain joins TRBV6-5 to TRBJ2-5; 7 nucleotides agree with TRBD2. Trimming at V came to 6 bases and at J to 1 base, leaving 5 bases not matched to a gene. The CDR3 loop spans 14 amino acids. Germline CDR1 MNHEY, CDR2 SVGAGI.

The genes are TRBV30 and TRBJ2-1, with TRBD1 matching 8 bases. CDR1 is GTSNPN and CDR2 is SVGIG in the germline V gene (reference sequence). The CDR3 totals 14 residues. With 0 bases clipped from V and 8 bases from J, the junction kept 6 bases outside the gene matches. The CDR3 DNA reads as TGTGCCTGGAGTGTTGAAGACAGGGGCCATGAGCAGTTCTTC. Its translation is CAWSVEDRGHEQFF.

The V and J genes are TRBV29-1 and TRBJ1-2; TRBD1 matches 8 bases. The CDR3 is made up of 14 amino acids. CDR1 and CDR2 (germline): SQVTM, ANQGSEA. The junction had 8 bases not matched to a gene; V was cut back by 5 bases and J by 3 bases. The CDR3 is CSVIPSTGDYGYTF. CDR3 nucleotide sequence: TGCAGCGTTATCCCCTCGACAGGGGACTATGGCTACACCTTC. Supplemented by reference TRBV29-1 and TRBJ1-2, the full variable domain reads SAVISQKPSRDICQRGTSLTIQCQVDSQVTMMFWYRQQPGQSLTLIATANQGSEATYESGFVIDKFPISRPNLTFSTLTVSNMSPEDSSIYLCSVIPSTGDYGYTFGSGTRLTVV.

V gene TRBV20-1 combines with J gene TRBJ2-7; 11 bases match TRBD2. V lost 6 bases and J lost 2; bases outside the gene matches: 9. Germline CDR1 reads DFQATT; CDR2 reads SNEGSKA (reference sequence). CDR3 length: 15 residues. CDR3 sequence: CSATGTSGIPYEQYF. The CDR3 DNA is TGCAGTGCAACCGGGACTAGCGGCATTCCCTACGAGCAGTACTTC.

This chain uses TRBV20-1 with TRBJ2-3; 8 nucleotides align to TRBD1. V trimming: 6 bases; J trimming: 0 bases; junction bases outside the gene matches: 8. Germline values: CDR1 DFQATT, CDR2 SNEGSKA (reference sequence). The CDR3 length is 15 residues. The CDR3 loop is CSARDRGRSTDTQYF. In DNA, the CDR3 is TGCAGTGCACGCGACAGGGGTCGCAGCACAGATACGCAGTATTTT.

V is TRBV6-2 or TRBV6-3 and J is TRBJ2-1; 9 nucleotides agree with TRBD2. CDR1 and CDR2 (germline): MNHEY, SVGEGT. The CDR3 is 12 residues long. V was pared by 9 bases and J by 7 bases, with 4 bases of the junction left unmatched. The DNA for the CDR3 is TGTGCCAGTAGGACTAGCGTAAATGAGCAGTTCTTC. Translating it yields CASRTSVNEQFF.

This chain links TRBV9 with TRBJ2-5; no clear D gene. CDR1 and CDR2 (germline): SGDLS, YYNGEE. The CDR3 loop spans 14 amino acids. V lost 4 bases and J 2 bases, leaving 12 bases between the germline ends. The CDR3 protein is CASSPQDVQETQYF. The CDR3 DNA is TGTGCCAGCAGCCCCCAGGACGTTCAAGAGACCCAGTACTTC.

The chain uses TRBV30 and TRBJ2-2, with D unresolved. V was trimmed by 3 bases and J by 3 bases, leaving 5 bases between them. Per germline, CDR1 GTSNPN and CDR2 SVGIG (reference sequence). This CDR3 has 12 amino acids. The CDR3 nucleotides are TGTGCCTGGAGGACATACACCGGGGAGCTGTTTTTT. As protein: CAWRTYTGELFF. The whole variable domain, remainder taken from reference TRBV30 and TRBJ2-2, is SQTIHQWPATLVQPVGSPLSLECTVEGTSNPNLYWYRQAAGRGLQLLFYSVGIGQISSEVPQNLSASRPQDRQFILSSKKLLLSDSGFYLCAWRTYTGELFFGEGSRLTVL.

DNA of the CDR3: TGTGCCAGCAGTGTTGACCGACCTCCCACCTACGAGCAGTACTTC. It yields the protein CASSVDRPPTYEQYF. The chain combines TRBV2 with TRBJ2-7; D unresolved. Germline CDR1 is SNHLY and CDR2 is FYNNEI. This CDR3 has 15 residues. Deletions cut 4 bases from V and 2 bases from J, with 15 bases between.

CDR3 loop: CASSLSGSNEKLFF. The CDR3 DNA reads as TGTGCCAGCAGCTTAAGCGGCTCTAATGAAAAACTGTTTTTT. This chain uses TRBV7-6 with TRBJ1-4; D remains unclear. V was clipped by 2 bases and J by 3 bases, with 7 bases between them. This CDR3 has 14 residues. In germline, CDR1 is SGHVS, CDR2 FNYEAQ.

CDR3 nucleotide sequence: TGCGCCAGCAGCTACTCCCAAGAGACCCAGTACTTC. Amino acids: CASSYSQETQYF. The V gene is TRBV5-1, the J gene TRBJ2-5; no firm D call. V lost 3 bases and J 1 base, leaving 4 bases between the germline ends. CDR1 is SGHRS, CDR2 YFSETQ, per germline. The length of the CDR3 is 12 residues.

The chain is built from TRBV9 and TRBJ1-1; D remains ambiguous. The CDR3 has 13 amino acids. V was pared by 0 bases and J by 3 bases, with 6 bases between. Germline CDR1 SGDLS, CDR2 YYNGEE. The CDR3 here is CASSVAEYTEAFF. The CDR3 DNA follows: TGTGCCAGCAGCGTAGCGGAGTACACTGAAGCTTTCTTT.

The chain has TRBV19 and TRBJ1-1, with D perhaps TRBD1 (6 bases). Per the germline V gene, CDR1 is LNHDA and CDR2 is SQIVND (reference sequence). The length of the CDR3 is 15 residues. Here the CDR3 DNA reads TGTGCGACGAACGAGGGGGACAACATGAACACTGAAGCTTTCTTT. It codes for CATNEGDNMNTEAFF.